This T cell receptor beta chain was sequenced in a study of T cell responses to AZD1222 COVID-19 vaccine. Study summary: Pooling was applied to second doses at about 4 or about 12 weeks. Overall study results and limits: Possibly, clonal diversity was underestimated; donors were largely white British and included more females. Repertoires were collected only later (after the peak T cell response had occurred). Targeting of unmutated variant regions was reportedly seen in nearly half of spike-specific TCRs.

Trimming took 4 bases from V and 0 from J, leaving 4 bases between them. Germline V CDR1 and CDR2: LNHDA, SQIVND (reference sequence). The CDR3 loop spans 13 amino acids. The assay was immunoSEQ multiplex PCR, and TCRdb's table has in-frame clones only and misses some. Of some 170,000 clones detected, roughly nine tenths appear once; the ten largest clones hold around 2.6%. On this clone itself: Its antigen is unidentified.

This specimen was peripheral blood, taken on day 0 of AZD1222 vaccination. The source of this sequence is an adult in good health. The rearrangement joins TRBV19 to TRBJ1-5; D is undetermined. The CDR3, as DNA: TGTGCCAGTAGTACACATAGCAATCAGCCCCAGCATTTT. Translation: CASSTHSNQPQHF.